Described below is a single T cell receptor beta chain sequence and its context. Measured with immunoSEQ multiplex PCR; TCRdb has only the in-frame clones, and not every one. The data show some 40,000 clones, about 86% seen once. The source of the sample is a study of control samples from healthy donors and cancer patients. Germline V lookup: CDR1 SGHTA, CDR2 FQGNSA. The CDR3 runs 14 residues. V was clipped by 5 bases and J by 5 bases; unmatched bases: 8. The clonotype comes from a woman aged 60 to 75 with lung cancer. Sequencing was done on a sample of PBMCs. The chain couples TRBV7-2 to TRBJ1-1; 7 bases are a match to TRBD1. The CDR3 nucleotides are TGTGCCAGCAGCCTAGACAGGGTGGGAACTGAAGCTTTCTTT. Protein: CASSLDRVGTEAFF.